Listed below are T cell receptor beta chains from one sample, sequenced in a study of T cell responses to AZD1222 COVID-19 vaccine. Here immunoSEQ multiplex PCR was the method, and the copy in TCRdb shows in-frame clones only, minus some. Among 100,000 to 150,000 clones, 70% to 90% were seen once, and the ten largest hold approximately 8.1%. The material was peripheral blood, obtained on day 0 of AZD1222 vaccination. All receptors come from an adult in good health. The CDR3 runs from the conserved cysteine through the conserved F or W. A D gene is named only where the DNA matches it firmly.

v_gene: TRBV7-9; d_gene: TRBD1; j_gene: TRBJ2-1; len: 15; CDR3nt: TGTGCCAGCAGCCCGAACAGGGGACAGTACAATGAGCAGTTCTTC; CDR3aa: CASSPNRGQYNEQFF
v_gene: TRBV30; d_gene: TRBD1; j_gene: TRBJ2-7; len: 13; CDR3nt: TGTGCCTGGAGACCCAGGGGGCCCTACGAGCAGTACTTC; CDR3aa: CAWRPRGPYEQYF
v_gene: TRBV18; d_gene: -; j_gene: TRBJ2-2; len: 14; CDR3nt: TGTGCCAGCTCACCTCAAGAAGGCACCGGGGAGCTGTTTTTT; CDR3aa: CASSPQEGTGELFF
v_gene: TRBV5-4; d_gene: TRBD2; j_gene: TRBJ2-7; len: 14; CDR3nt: TGTGCCAGCAGCTTTCGACTAGCGGGGAACGAGCAGTACTTC; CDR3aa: CASSFRLAGNEQYF
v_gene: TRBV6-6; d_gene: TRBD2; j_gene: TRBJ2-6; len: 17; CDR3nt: TGTGCCAGCAGTCTACGGACTAGCGGGACTGGGGCCAACGTCCTGACTTTC; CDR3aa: CASSLRTSGTGANVLTF
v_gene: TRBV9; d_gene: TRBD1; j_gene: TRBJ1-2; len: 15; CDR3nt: TGTGCCAGCAGCGCCGGGACAGGCCAAAACTATGGCTACACCTTC; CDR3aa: CASSAGTGQNYGYTF
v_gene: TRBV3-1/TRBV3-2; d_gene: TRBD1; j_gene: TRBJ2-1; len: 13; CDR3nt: TGTGCCAGCAGGGGGACAGGTGACAATGAGCAGTTCTTC; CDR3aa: CASRGTGDNEQFF
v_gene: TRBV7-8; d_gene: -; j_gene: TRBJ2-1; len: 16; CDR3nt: TGTGCCAGCAGCTTAGGTGGTAGCGGCTCCTACAATGAGCAGTTCTTC; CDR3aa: CASSLGGSGSYNEQFF
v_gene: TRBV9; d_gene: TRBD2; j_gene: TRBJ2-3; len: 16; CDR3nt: TGTGCCAGCAGCGTAGCCGGCGGGGGTTACACAGATACGCAGTATTTT; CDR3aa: CASSVAGGGYTDTQYF
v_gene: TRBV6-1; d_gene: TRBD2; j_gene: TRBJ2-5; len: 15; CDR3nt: TGTGCCAGCAGTGAAGTTCCGGGGGGAGGGGAGACCCAGTACTTC; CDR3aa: CASSEVPGGGETQYF
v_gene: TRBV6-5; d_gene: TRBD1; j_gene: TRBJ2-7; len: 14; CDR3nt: TGTGCCAGCAGCGTAGCCGGGACAGGGGACGAGCAGTACTTC; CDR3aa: CASSVAGTGDEQYF
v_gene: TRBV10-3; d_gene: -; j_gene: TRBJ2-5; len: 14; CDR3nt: TGTGCCATCAGTGAGTCTCTCTTCCAAGAGACCCAGTACTTC; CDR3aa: CAISESLFQETQYF
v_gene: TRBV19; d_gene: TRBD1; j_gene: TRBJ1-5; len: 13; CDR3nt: TGTGCCAGTGACAGGGAGGCAAATCAGCCCCAGCATTTT; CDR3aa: CASDREANQPQHF
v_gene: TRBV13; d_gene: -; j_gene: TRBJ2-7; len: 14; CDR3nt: TGTGCCAGCAGCCTCGGGCAGGGGCGGTACGAGCAGTACTTC; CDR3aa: CASSLGQGRYEQYF
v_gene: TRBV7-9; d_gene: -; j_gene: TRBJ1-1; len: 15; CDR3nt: TGTGCCAGCAGCCCACGCCTGGGACCAAACACTGAAGCTTTCTTT; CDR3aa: CASSPRLGPNTEAFF